This T cell receptor beta chain was observed in a study of neoadjuvant anti-PD-1 for oral cavity cancer. About the research overall: Patients without progression got a fourth dose around day 43.

This clone was seen once. Patients had newly diagnosed, untreated stage II-IVA oral cavity squamous cell carcinoma. Clones were read by immunoSEQ multiplex PCR, and TCRdb kept only the in-frame ones, dropping some. The sample lists about 6,700 clones; around 45% were seen once. The germline V and J ends were trimmed by 4 bases and 5 bases, with 11 bases remaining between them. Germline values: CDR1 SGDLS, CDR2 YYNGEE. This CDR3 region has 13 residues. V and J are TRBV9 and TRBJ2-3; D gene uncertain. The receptor was derived from a person between 35 and 79 years old with oral cavity squamous cell carcinoma. The starting material was tumor tissue, obtained before nivolumab (anti-PD-1) treatment. CDR3 protein: CASSNRLIDTQYF. CDR3 coding DNA: TGTGCCAGCAGCAATCGTCTAATAGATACGCAGTATTTT.